A single sample is the source of the 7 T cell receptor beta chains below, sequenced in a study of blood T cell repertoires in COVID-19. Sequenced by immunoSEQ multiplex PCR; TCRdb stores in-frame clones only, minus some. The data show roughly 200,000 clones, approximately 80% seen once. Sequenced input: peripheral blood. These receptors were taken from a woman between 40 and 55 years old with COVID-19, enrolled during active disease.

V and J are TRBV28 and TRBJ1-2; 10 bases align to TRBD1. The trim removed 4 bases at V and 8 bases at J, leaving 10 bases unmatched. CDR3 size: 15 residues. The germline V gene has CDR1 MDHEN and CDR2 SYDVKM. CDR3 nucleotide sequence: TGTGCCAGCAGTTCGACCGGGACAGGGGATCGGGGCTACACCTTC. The encoded protein is CASSSTGTGDRGYTF.

This chain links TRBV9 with TRBJ2-1, with 13 bases aligning to TRBD2. J lost 12 bases, V lost 3 bases, and 9 bases had no gene match. This CDR3 comprises 15 residues. The germline CDR1 and CDR2 sequences are SGDLS and YYNGEE. This CDR3 reads CASSAVLAGGVRQFF. CDR3 in DNA: TGTGCCAGCAGCGCCGTACTAGCGGGGGGGGTAAGGCAGTTCTTC. The whole variable domain, remainder taken from reference TRBV9 and TRBJ2-1, is DSGVTQTPKHLITATGQRVTLRCSPRSGDLSVYWYQQSLDQGLQFLIQYYNGEERAKGNILERFSAQQFPDLHSELNLSSLELGDSALYFCASSAVLAGGVRQFFGPGTRLTVL.

The chain has TRBV25-1 and TRBJ1-5, with D possibly matching TRBD1 (5 bases). Germline-derived CDR1 and CDR2 are MGHDK and SYGVNS. The CDR3 length is 14 residues. The V gene lost 4 bases and the J gene lost 6 bases, with 13 bases spanning the gap. CDR3: CASSGLGGTQPQHF. DNA for the CDR3: TGTGCCAGCAGTGGCCTCGGGGGAACTCAGCCCCAGCATTTT.

The chain carries TRBV27 and TRBJ2-1; D may be TRBD2 (5 bases). V dropped 8 bases and J dropped 4 bases, with 12 bases sitting between them. Per germline, CDR1 MNHEY and CDR2 SMNVEV (reference sequence). There are 13 residues in the CDR3. CDR3 nucleotides: TGTGCCAGCTTTGCGAGCGGTTACAATGAGCAGTTCTTC. This sequence encodes CASFASGYNEQFF.

The V gene is TRBV7-2, the J gene TRBJ2-3, with TRBD2 matching over 7 bases. CDR3 length: 14 amino acids. V was clipped by 5 bases and J by 4 bases; unmatched bases: 6. From germline, CDR1 is SGHTA and CDR2 FQGNSA. CDR3 DNA: TGTGCCAGCAGCCAACTCGGGAGGCCAGATACGCAGTATTTT. Translated, it gives CASSQLGRPDTQYF.

This chain uses TRBV4-1 with TRBJ2-3, with 7 bases identical to TRBD1. CDR1 is MGHRA, CDR2 YSYEKL, per germline. V was pared by 0 bases and J by 0 bases, with 6 bases of the junction left unmatched. The CDR3 extends over 17 amino acids. CDR3: CASSQDWDSYSTDTQYF. CDR3 DNA sequence: TGCGCCAGCAGCCAAGATTGGGACAGCTATAGCACAGATACGCAGTATTTT.

The genes are TRBV3-1 (or the pseudogene TRBV3-2) and TRBJ1-2, with 10 bases fitting TRBD1. There are 16 residues in the CDR3. V gave up 7 bases and J gave up 6 bases; unmatched junction bases: 14. Germline lookup yields CDR1 LGHDT and CDR2 YNNKEL (reference sequence). The CDR3 nucleotides read TGTGCCAGCACCCGGACCGCCGGGACAGGGGTTCATGGCTACACCTTC. Its translation: CASTRTAGTGVHGYTF.